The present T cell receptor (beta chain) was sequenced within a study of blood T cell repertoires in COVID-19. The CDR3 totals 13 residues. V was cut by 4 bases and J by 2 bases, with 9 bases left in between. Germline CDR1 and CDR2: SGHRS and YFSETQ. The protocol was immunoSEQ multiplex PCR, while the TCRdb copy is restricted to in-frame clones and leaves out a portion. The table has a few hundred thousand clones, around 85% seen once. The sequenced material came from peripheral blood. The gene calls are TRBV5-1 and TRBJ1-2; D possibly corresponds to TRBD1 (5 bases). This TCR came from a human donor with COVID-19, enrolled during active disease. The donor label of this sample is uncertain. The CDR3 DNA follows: TGCGCCAGCAGCCCGGACACGAACTATGGCTACACCTTC. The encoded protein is CASSPDTNYGYTF.